The present entry profiles one TCR beta chain with its context. The source of the sample is a study of blood T cells in healthy people across ages. A second PCR, run for roughly 6 to 11 cycles, used a sample-barcoded 5' primer plus a J-beta primer mix. One entry per CDR3 protein, called by TCRdb with MiXCR from the 5' RACE reads. Seen here are hundreds of thousands of distinct CDR3 sequences, 45% to 70% observed once, and the top ten hold roughly 25%. Germline assignment: CDR1 SNHLY and CDR2 FYNNEI. Trimming at V came to 3 bases and at J to 13 bases, leaving 7 bases not matched to a gene. The CDR3 runs to 14 residues.

The chain employs TRBV2 and TRBJ1-6, with 9 bases aligning to TRBD1. This TCR was recovered from a man aged 40-55 years in good health. Specimen: blood. CDR3 DNA sequence: TGTGCCAGCAGTGAGGCCGGGACAGGGATGCCCCTCCACTTT. Protein product: CASSEAGTGMPLHF.